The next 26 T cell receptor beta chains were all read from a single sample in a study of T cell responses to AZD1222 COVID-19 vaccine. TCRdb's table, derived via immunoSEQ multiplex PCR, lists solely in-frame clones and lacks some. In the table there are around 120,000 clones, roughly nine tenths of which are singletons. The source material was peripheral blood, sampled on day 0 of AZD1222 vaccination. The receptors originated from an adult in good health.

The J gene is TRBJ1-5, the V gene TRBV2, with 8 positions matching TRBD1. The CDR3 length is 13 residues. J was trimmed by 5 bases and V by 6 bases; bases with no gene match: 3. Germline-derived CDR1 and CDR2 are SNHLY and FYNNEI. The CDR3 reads CASRTGVYQPQHF. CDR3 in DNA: TGTGCCAGCAGGACAGGGGTGTATCAGCCCCAGCATTTT. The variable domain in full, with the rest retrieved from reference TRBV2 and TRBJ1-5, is EPEVTQTPSHQVTQMGQEVILRCVPISNHLYFYWYRQILGQKVEFLVSFYNNEISEKSEIFDDQFSVERPDGSNFTLKIRSTKLEDSAMYFCASRTGVYQPQHFGDGTRLSIL.

The DNA for the CDR3 is TGTGCCAGTAGTCAGGGACAGGCGACACTCGGGGAGCTGTTTTTT. This translates into CASSQGQATLGELFF. The genes are TRBV19 and TRBJ2-2; 8 bases are a match to TRBD1. The germline gives CDR1 LNHDA, CDR2 SQIVND (reference sequence). The CDR3 is made up of 15 amino acids. The ends lost 5 bases at V and 7 bases at J; junction bases unmatched: 9.

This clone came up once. The CDR3 spells CASSGILAGRNEQFF. CDR3 DNA: TGCGCCAGCAGTGGGATACTAGCGGGACGCAATGAGCAGTTCTTC. The rearrangement links TRBV10-1 to TRBJ2-1; the match to TRBD2 covers 10 bases. V was clipped by 4 bases and J by 6 bases; unmatched bases: 6. There are 15 residues in the CDR3. CDR1 is WNHNN, CDR2 SYGVQD, per germline (reference sequence).

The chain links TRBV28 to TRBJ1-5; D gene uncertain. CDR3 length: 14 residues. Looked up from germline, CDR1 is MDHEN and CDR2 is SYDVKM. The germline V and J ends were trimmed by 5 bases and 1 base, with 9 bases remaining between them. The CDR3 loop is CASSIDPSNQPQHF. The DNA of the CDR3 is TGTGCCAGCAGTATAGACCCCAGCAATCAGCCCCAGCATTTT.

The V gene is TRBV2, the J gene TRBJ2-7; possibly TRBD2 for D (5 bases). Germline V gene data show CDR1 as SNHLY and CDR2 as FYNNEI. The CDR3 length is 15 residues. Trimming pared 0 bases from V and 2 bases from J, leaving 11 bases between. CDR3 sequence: CASSEAAAETYEQYF. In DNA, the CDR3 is TGTGCCAGCAGTGAAGCGGCAGCGGAGACCTACGAGCAGTACTTC.

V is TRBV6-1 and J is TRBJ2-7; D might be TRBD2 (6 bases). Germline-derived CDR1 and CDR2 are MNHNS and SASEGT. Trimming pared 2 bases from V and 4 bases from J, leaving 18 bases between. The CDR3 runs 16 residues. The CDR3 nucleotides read TGTGCCAGCAGTGAATCCCCCCTTTGGGGGAGGTACGAGCAGTACTTC. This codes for CASSESPLWGRYEQYF.

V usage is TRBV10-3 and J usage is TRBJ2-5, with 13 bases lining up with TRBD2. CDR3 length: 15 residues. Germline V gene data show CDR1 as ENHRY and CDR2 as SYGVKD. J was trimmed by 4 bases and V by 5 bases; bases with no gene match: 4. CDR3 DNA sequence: TGTGCCATCAGTTGGACTAGCGGGAGTAGAGAGACCCAGTACTTC. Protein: CAISWTSGSRETQYF.

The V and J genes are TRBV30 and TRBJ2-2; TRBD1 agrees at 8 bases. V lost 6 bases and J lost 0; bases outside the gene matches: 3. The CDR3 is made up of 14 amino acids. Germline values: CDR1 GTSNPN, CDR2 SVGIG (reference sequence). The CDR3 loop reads CACGQGANTGELFF. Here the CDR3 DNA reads TGTGCCTGCGGACAGGGCGCGAACACCGGGGAGCTGTTTTTT.

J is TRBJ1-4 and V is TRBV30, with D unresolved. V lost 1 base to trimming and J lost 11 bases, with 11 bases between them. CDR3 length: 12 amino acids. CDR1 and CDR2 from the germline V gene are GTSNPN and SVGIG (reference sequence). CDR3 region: CAWSAEHGKLFF. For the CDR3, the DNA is TGTGCCTGGAGTGCAGAACATGGGAAACTGTTTTTT.

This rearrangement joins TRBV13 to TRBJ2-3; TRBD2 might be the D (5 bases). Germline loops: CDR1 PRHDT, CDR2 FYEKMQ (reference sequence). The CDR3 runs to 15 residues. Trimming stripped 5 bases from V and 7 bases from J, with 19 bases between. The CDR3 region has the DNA TGTGCCAGCAGCCTCGGGGTGGGAGAAGGAAATACGCAGTATTTT. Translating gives CASSLGVGEGNTQYF.

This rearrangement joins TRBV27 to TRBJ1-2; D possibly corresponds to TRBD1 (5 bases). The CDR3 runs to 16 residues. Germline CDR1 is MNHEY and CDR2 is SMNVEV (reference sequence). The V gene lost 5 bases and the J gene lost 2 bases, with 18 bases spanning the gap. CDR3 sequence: CASSLAFGGGNYGYTF. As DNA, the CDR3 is TGTGCCAGCAGTCTCGCCTTCGGGGGTGGAAACTATGGCTACACCTTC.

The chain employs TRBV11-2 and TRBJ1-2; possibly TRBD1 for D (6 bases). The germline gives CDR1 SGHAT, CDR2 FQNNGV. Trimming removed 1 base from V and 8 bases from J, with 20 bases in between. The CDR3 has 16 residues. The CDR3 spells CASSLVRTAPWGGYTF. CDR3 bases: TGTGCCAGCAGCTTAGTACGGACAGCACCCTGGGGCGGCTACACCTTC.

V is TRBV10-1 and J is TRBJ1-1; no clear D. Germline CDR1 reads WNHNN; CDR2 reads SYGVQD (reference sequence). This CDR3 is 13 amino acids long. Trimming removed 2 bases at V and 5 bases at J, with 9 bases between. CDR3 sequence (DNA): TGCGCCAGCAGTGAGACCCGAAGGACTGAAGCTTTCTTT. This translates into CASSETRRTEAFF.

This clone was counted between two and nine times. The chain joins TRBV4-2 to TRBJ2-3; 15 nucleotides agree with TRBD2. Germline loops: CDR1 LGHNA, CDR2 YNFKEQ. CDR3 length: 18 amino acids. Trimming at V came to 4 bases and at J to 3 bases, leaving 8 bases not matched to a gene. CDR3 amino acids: CASSPGTSGRLGTDTQYF. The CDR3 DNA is TGTGCCAGCAGCCCTGGGACTAGCGGGAGGCTGGGTACAGATACGCAGTATTTT.

CDR3 coding DNA: TGTGCCAGCAGCCCAAACCTTCGAGGGGTTGGGGTCCTGACTTTC. Residues: CASSPNLRGVGVLTF. The V gene is TRBV9, the J gene TRBJ2-6; D tentatively fits TRBD1 or TRBD2 (5 bases each). The CDR3 length is 15 residues. Trimming pared 4 bases from V and 13 bases from J, leaving 21 bases between. Per germline, CDR1 SGDLS and CDR2 YYNGEE. The variable domain in full, with the rest retrieved from reference TRBV9 and TRBJ2-6, is DSGVTQTPKHLITATGQRVTLRCSPRSGDLSVYWYQQSLDQGLQFLIQYYNGEERAKGNILERFSAQQFPDLHSELNLSSLELGDSALYFCASSPNLRGVGVLTFGAGSRLTVL.

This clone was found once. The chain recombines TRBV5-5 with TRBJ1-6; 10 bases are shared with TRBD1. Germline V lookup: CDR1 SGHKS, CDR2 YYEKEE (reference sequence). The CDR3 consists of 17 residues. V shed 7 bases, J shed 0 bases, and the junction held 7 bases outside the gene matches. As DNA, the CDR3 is TGTGCCAGCTCGGACAGGGGGGGATCCTCCTATAATTCACCCCTCCACTTT. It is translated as CASSDRGGSSYNSPLHF.

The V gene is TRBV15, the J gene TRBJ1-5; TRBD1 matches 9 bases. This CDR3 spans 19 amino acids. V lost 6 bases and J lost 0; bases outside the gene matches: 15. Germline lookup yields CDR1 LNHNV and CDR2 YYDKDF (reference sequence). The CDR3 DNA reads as TGTGCCACCAGAGAAACAGGGGGCGCCATGAGGTATAGCAATCAGCCCCAGCATTTT. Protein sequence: CATRETGGAMRYSNQPQHF.

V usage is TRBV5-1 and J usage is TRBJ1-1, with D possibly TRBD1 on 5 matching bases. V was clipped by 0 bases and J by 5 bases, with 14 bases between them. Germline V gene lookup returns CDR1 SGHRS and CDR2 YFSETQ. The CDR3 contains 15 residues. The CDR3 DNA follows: TGCGCCAGCAGCTTGGCCGGGGGTGGGGCGACTGAAGCTTTCTTT. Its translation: CASSLAGGGATEAFF. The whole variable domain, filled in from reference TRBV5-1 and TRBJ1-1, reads KAGVTQTPRYLIKTRGQQVTLSCSPISGHRSVSWYQQTPGQGLQFLFEYFSETQRNKGNFPGRFSGRQFSNSRSEMNVSTLELGDSALYLCASSLAGGGATEAFFGQGTRLTVV.

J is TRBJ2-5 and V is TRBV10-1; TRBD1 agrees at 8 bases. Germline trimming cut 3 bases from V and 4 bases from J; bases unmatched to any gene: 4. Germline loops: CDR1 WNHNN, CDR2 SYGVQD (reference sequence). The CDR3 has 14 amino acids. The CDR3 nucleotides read TGCGCCAGCAGTGACCCGGACAGGGCAGAGACCCAGTACTTC. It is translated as CASSDPDRAETQYF.

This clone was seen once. Here the CDR3 reads CASSPGTPRGREQYF. The DNA for the CDR3 is TGTGCCAGCAGTCCCGGGACTCCGCGGGGGAGGGAGCAGTACTTC. The chain joins TRBV27 to TRBJ2-7; 7 positions agree with TRBD2. Looked up from germline, CDR1 is MNHEY and CDR2 is SMNVEV (reference sequence). V shed 5 bases, J shed 7 bases, and the junction held 14 bases outside the gene matches. The CDR3 consists of 15 residues.

The CDR3 DNA reads TGTGCCAGCAGCTCCGAAGCTTACTGGGGCTACACCTTC. Amino acids: CASSSEAYWGYTF. V usage is TRBV7-9 and J usage is TRBJ1-2; unclear D gene. Trimming cost V 4 bases and J 8 bases, with 14 bases left between them. The CDR3 contains 13 residues. Germline assignment: CDR1 SEHNR and CDR2 FQNEAQ (reference sequence).

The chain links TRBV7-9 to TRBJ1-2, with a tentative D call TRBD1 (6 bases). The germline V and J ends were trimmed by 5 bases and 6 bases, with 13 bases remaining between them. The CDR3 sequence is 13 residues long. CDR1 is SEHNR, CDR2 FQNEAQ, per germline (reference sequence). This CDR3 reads CASSLAGENGYTF. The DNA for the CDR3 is TGTGCCAGCAGCCTCGCAGGGGAAAATGGCTACACCTTC. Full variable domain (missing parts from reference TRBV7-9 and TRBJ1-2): DTGVSQNPRHKITKRGQNVTFRCDPISEHNRLYWYRQTLGQGPEFLTYFQNEAQLEKSRLLSDRFSAERPKGSFSTLEIQRTEQGDSAMYLCASSLAGENGYTFGSGTRLTVV.

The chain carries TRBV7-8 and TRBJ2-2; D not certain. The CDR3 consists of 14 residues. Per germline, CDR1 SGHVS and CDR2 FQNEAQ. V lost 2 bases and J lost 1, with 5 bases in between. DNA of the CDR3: TGTGCCAGCAGCTTATGGGGGAACACCGGGGAGCTGTTTTTT. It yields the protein CASSLWGNTGELFF. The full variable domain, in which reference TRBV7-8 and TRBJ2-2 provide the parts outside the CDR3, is GAGVSQSPRYKVAKRGQDVALRCDPISGHVSLFWYQQALGQGPEFLTYFQNEAQLDKSGLPSDRFFAERPEGSVSTLKIQRTQQEDSAVYLCASSLWGNTGELFFGEGSRLTVL.

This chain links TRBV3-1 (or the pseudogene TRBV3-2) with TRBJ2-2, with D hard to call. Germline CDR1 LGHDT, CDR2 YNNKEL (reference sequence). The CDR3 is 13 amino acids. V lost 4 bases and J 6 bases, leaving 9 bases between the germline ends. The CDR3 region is CASSPTWAGELFF. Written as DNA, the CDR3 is TGTGCCAGCAGCCCCACCTGGGCCGGGGAGCTGTTTTTT.

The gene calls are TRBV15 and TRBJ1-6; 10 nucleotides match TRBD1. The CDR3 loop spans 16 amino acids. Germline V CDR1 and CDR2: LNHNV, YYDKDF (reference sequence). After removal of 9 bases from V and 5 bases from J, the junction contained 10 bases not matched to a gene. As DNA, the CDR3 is TGTGCCACGGGGCGCGGGACAGGGGCTAATAATTCACCCCTCCACTTT. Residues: CATGRGTGANNSPLHF.

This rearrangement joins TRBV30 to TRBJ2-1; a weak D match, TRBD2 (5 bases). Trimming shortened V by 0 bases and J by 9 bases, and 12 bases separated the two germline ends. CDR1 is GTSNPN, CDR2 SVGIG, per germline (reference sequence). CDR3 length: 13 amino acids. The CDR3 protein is CAWSVRSGVEQFF. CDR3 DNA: TGTGCCTGGAGTGTACGAAGCGGAGTTGAGCAGTTCTTC.